The 29 T cell receptor beta chains in this list originate from one sample, sequenced in a study of technical replicates of blood from a handful of donors. Assay: immunoSEQ multiplex PCR; the TCRdb copy retains only in-frame clones and omits some. The sample carries 15,000 or so clones, 75% to 90% recorded once. The sequenced sample consisted of PBMCs. These receptors all stem from a human donor in good health.

The chain is built from TRBV4-1 and TRBJ2-3; 8 bases agree with TRBD1. This CDR3 has 16 amino acids. V was pared by 6 bases and J by 3 bases, with 11 bases of the junction left unmatched. Germline V gene lookup returns CDR1 MGHRA and CDR2 YSYEKL. The CDR3 reads CASSRERQGLTDTQYF. The CDR3 DNA is TGCGCCAGCAGTAGGGAGAGACAGGGGTTAACAGATACGCAGTATTTT.

This chain joins TRBV9 and TRBJ2-7, with 9 bases identical to TRBD1. CDR1 and CDR2 from the germline V gene are SGDLS and YYNGEE. This CDR3 contains 15 residues. V lost 0 bases and J lost 5; bases outside the gene matches: 6. The CDR3 sequence is CASSVAPTGGDEQYF. For the CDR3, the DNA is TGTGCCAGCAGCGTAGCGCCGACAGGGGGTGACGAGCAGTACTTC.

The chain combines TRBV5-8 with TRBJ2-7, with D perhaps TRBD1 (5 bases). V was trimmed by 2 bases and J by 0 bases, leaving 12 bases between them. CDR1 SGHTS and CDR2 YDEGEE come from the germline V gene. This CDR3 comprises 15 residues. This CDR3 is CASSLQEPGSYEQYF. DNA of the CDR3: TGTGCCAGCAGCTTACAGGAACCCGGCTCCTACGAGCAGTACTTC. The full variable domain, in which reference TRBV5-8 and TRBJ2-7 provide the parts outside the CDR3, is EAGVTQSPTHLIKTRGQQATLRCSPISGHTSVYWYQQALGLGLQFLLWYDEGEERNRGNFPPRFSGRQFPNYSSELNVNALELEDSALYLCASSLQEPGSYEQYFGPGTRLTVT.

This chain connects TRBV28 to TRBJ1-4; a weak D match, TRBD1 (5 bases). This CDR3 region has 12 residues. V was shortened by 7 bases and J by 4 bases, with 7 bases between the two germline ends. Germline loops: CDR1 MDHEN, CDR2 SYDVKM. The CDR3 loop is CASTTDNEKLFF. The CDR3 nucleotides are TGTGCCAGCACGACAGATAATGAAAAACTGTTTTTT.

The rearrangement uses TRBV10-1 and TRBJ2-7, with D tentatively TRBD2 (5 bases). Germline loops: CDR1 WNHNN, CDR2 SYGVQD (reference sequence). Trimming took off 5 bases at V and 0 bases at J, with 8 bases between the two ends. CDR3 length: 13 residues. Written as DNA, the CDR3 is TGCGCCAGCAGTCCGGGATCCTCCTACGAGCAGTACTTC. Residues: CASSPGSSYEQYF.

J is TRBJ1-2 and V is TRBV27; 8 nucleotides line up with TRBD1. The junction had 8 bases not matched to a gene; V was cut back by 4 bases and J by 4 bases. Germline-derived CDR1 and CDR2 are MNHEY and SMNVEV (reference sequence). The CDR3 is made up of 15 amino acids. The CDR3 coding sequence is TGTGCCAGCAGTTCATTGATGGGACAGGCCTATGGCTACACCTTC. This encodes CASSSLMGQAYGYTF.

The chain couples TRBV6-5 to TRBJ2-7; 10 bases agree with TRBD1. The V segment lost 2 bases and the J segment 7 bases; nucleotides outside the gene matches: 5. The CDR3 length is 14 residues. Germline CDR1 reads MNHEY; CDR2 reads SVGAGI. The CDR3 DNA follows: TGTGCCAGCAGTTACCGGAGGACAGGGGGTGAGCAGTACTTC. Residues: CASSYRRTGGEQYF.

The chain couples TRBV5-4 to TRBJ2-3; the match to TRBD2 covers 8 bases. The trim removed 4 bases at V and 2 bases at J, leaving 6 bases unmatched. The CDR3 totals 15 residues. Germline V lookup: CDR1 SGHNT, CDR2 YYREEE (reference sequence). Here the CDR3 DNA reads TGTGCCAGCAGCCCTAGCGGGTCTCCCACAGATACGCAGTATTTT. Protein: CASSPSGSPTDTQYF.

The chain employs TRBV28 and TRBJ2-7, with a weak D call TRBD1 (5 bases). Germline V gives CDR1 MDHEN, CDR2 SYDVKM. The CDR3 runs to 13 residues. V lost 6 bases and J lost 5, with 14 bases in between. CDR3 in amino acids: CASSHPLTDEQYF. The CDR3 DNA reads as TGTGCCAGCAGCCATCCCCTGACAGACGAGCAGTACTTC.

The chain is built from TRBV12-5 and TRBJ2-1; possibly TRBD2 for D (5 bases). The V end lost 0 bases, the J end lost 9 bases, and 9 bases lay between the germline ends. The germline V gene encodes CDR1 LGHNT and CDR2 FRNRAP. This CDR3 contains 13 residues. The CDR3 DNA is TGTGCTAGTGGTTTGGTACCGGGAACTGAGCAGTTCTTC. This translates into CASGLVPGTEQFF.

This clone was observed a single time. The chain links TRBV19 to TRBJ2-3, with unresolved D. The germline V gene encodes CDR1 LNHDA and CDR2 SQIVND (reference sequence). Trimming pared 8 bases from V and 0 bases from J, leaving 9 bases between. The CDR3 is made up of 13 amino acids. CDR3 region: CASGPQSTDTQYF. As DNA, the CDR3 is TGTGCCAGTGGCCCACAGAGCACAGATACGCAGTATTTT.

The V and J genes are TRBV6-1 and TRBJ2-5, with TRBD2 matching over 10 bases. The V and J ends lost 2 bases and 2 bases, in that order; junction bases with no gene match: 2. The CDR3 is 15 residues long. CDR1 MNHNS and CDR2 SASEGT come from the germline V gene. The CDR3 DNA reads TGTGCCAGCAGTGAACTAGCGGGGGCTCAAGAGACCCAGTACTTC. This codes for CASSELAGAQETQYF.

The chain uses TRBV19 and TRBJ2-1, with 12 positions matching TRBD2. Germline V gene lookup returns CDR1 LNHDA and CDR2 SQIVND (reference sequence). J gave up 0 bases and V 5 bases, and 14 bases lay outside the gene matches. The CDR3 spans 20 residues. CDR3: CASSLTLAGGFSSSYNEQFF. In DNA form, the CDR3 reads TGTGCCAGTAGTCTGACACTAGCGGGAGGATTTAGTAGCTCCTACAATGAGCAGTTCTTC.

This chain connects TRBV19 to TRBJ2-3; TRBD1 is a possible D gene (5 bases). Germline V CDR1 and CDR2: LNHDA, SQIVND (reference sequence). The ends were cut back, 8 bases at V and 3 bases at J, with 15 bases in the middle. This CDR3 region has 14 residues. Here the CDR3 DNA reads TGTGCCAGTTCCATTCAGGGTGTGACAGATACGCAGTATTTT. It is translated as CASSIQGVTDTQYF. The full variable domain, its missing parts supplied by reference TRBV19 and TRBJ2-3, is DGGITQSPKYLFRKEGQNVTLSCEQNLNHDAMYWYRQDPGQGLRLIYYSQIVNDFQKGDIAEGYSVSREKKESFPLTVTSAQKNPTAFYLCASSIQGVTDTQYFGPGTRLTVL.

The chain couples TRBV7-3 to TRBJ2-2; D might be TRBD2 (5 bases). This CDR3 contains 13 residues. CDR1 is SGHTA, CDR2 FQGTGA, per germline. Between the trimmed V and J ends, which lost 5 bases and 5 bases, there was a span of 9 bases. The chain's CDR3 is CASSPSGTGELFF. CDR3 nucleotides: TGTGCCAGCAGCCCCTCGGGGACCGGGGAGCTGTTTTTT. Looking up the rest from reference TRBV7-3 and TRBJ2-2 gives the full variable domain: GAGVSQTPSNKVTEKGKYVELRCDPISGHTALYWYRQSLGQGPEFLIYFQGTGAADDSGLPNDRFFAVRPEGSVSTLKIQRTERGDSAVYLCASSPSGTGELFFGEGSRLTVL.

The CDR3 bases are TGCGCCAGCAACGTGGACAGTCCAAGCCTTAAGCAGTTCTTC. Residues: CASNVDSPSLKQFF. The chain recombines TRBV5-1 with TRBJ2-1; possible D gene TRBD1, 6 bases. Germline CDR1 SGHRS, CDR2 YFSETQ. The CDR3 extends over 14 amino acids. Trimming pared 6 bases from V and 11 bases from J, leaving 21 bases between.

The chain is built from TRBV11-3 and TRBJ2-7; D may be TRBD2 (6 bases). V shed 3 bases and J shed 3 bases, with 12 bases lying between them. The CDR3 spans 14 residues. CDR1 and CDR2 (germline): SGHNT, YENEEA. The CDR3 protein is CASSFRGGDYEQYF. CDR3 sequence (DNA): TGTGCCAGCAGCTTCCGGGGAGGCGACTACGAGCAGTACTTC.

CDR3 in DNA: TGCGCCAGCAGCGGACTAGCGGGAGGGCCTGCGGGGACGCAGTATTTT. Residues: CASSGLAGGPAGTQYF. The rearrangement uses TRBV5-1 and TRBJ2-3; 15 bases agree with TRBD2. The CDR3 is 16 amino acids. Germline lookup yields CDR1 SGHRS and CDR2 YFSETQ. J was trimmed by 9 bases and V by 4 bases; bases with no gene match: 9. Variable domain in full (rest from reference TRBV5-1 and TRBJ2-3): KAGVTQTPRYLIKTRGQQVTLSCSPISGHRSVSWYQQTPGQGLQFLFEYFSETQRNKGNFPGRFSGRQFSNSRSEMNVSTLELGDSALYLCASSGLAGGPAGTQYFGPGTRLTVL.

J is TRBJ2-1 and V is TRBV6-5; possible D gene TRBD1, 7 bases. Looked up from germline, CDR1 is MNHEY and CDR2 is SVGAGI. With 2 bases removed from V and 4 bases from J, the gap between germline ends came to 9 bases. CDR3 length: 14 amino acids. The CDR3 loop is CASSYAGGYNEQFF. The DNA for the CDR3 is TGTGCCAGCAGTTACGCAGGGGGGTACAATGAGCAGTTCTTC.

Only one count was recorded for this clone. The chain couples TRBV30 to TRBJ1-2, with no clear D. Germline values: CDR1 GTSNPN, CDR2 SVGIG (reference sequence). The CDR3 contains 12 residues. V was clipped by 3 bases and J by 7 bases, with 12 bases between them. CDR3 sequence: CAWSSVGIGYTF. The DNA of the CDR3 is TGTGCCTGGAGCAGCGTAGGCATTGGCTACACCTTC. The full variable domain, completed using reference TRBV30 and TRBJ1-2, is SQTIHQWPATLVQPVGSPLSLECTVEGTSNPNLYWYRQAAGRGLQLLFYSVGIGQISSEVPQNLSASRPQDRQFILSSKKLLLSDSGFYLCAWSSVGIGYTFGSGTRLTVV.

The chain combines TRBV6-4 with TRBJ2-3; the match to TRBD2 covers 15 bases. In germline, CDR1 is MRHNA, CDR2 SNTAGT. CDR3 length: 17 amino acids. V was pared by 6 bases and J by 3 bases, with 7 bases of the junction left unmatched. The chain's CDR3 is CASSPQGLAGGTDTQYF. The CDR3 region has the DNA TGTGCCAGCAGCCCCCAGGGACTAGCGGGAGGTACAGATACGCAGTATTTT.

This chain connects TRBV2 to TRBJ2-2, with 16 bases aligning to TRBD2. Germline CDR1 is SNHLY and CDR2 is FYNNEI. With V trimmed by 7 bases and J by 7 bases, 9 bases remained unmatched. The CDR3 is 17 amino acids. In nucleotides, the CDR3 is TGTGCCAGCACCCAGGGACTAGCGGGAGGGCCGGGCGGGGAGCTGTTTTTT. It translates to CASTQGLAGGPGGELFF.

The chain employs TRBV15 and TRBJ2-5; D gene unclear. Trimming stripped 1 base from V and 5 bases from J, with 11 bases between. The CDR3 covers 14 residues. CDR1 and CDR2 from the germline V gene are LNHNV and YYDKDF (reference sequence). CDR3 sequence (DNA): TGTGCCACCAGCAGAGGTCGGGTAGCCGAGACCCAGTACTTC. Protein product: CATSRGRVAETQYF.

V is TRBV11-2 and J is TRBJ2-5; D might be TRBD1 (6 bases). The length of the CDR3 is 14 residues. The germline V gene has CDR1 SGHAT and CDR2 FQNNGV. The ends were cut back, 5 bases at V and 5 bases at J, with 15 bases in the middle. CDR3 sequence (DNA): TGTGCCAGCAGCCCGGGACACGTGGGCGAGACCCAGTACTTC. Translated, it gives CASSPGHVGETQYF.

The V and J genes are TRBV5-1 and TRBJ2-5; D unclear. Germline CDR1 and CDR2: SGHRS and YFSETQ. Trimming removed 2 bases from V and 4 bases from J, with 6 bases in between. CDR3 size: 12 residues. The CDR3 DNA sequence: TGCGCCAGCAGCTTCGGCGGAGAGACCCAGTACTTC. Translation gives CASSFGGETQYF.

CDR3 in amino acids: CASSPDRIEQPQHF. The CDR3, as DNA: TGTGCCAGCAGCCCTGACAGGATTGAACAGCCCCAGCATTTT. V usage is TRBV6-6 and J usage is TRBJ1-5; D possibly corresponds to TRBD1 (6 bases). V was cut by 6 bases and J by 7 bases, with 16 bases left in between. From germline, CDR1 is MNHNY and CDR2 SVGAGI (reference sequence). There are 14 residues in the CDR3.

This clone was seen once. CDR3 amino acids: CASSLIAGTGGEQYF. For the CDR3, the DNA is TGTGCCAGCAGCTTGATCGCGGGGACCGGCGGAGAGCAGTACTTC. This chain uses TRBV11-2 with TRBJ2-7, with D possibly matching TRBD2 (6 bases). CDR1 and CDR2 from the germline V gene are SGHAT and FQNNGV. The CDR3 covers 15 residues. The ends were cut back, 3 bases at V and 7 bases at J, with 19 bases in the middle.

This clone has just one count. The chain uses TRBV28 and TRBJ2-1; D is unresolved. V gave up 8 bases and J gave up 9 bases, with 11 bases separating them. The CDR3 spans 11 residues. Germline lookup yields CDR1 MDHEN and CDR2 SYDVKM. The CDR3 nucleotides are TGTGCCAGCGGCCTAGGTGGTGAGCAGTTCTTC. Its protein product is CASGLGGEQFF.

V is TRBV5-1 and J is TRBJ2-4; 9 positions match TRBD1. The CDR3 is 15 amino acids. The J segment lost 7 bases and the V segment lost 0 bases, leaving 5 bases of the junction unmatched. Germline CDR1 SGHRS, CDR2 YFSETQ. The CDR3 here is CASSLEGQGGNIQYF. The DNA for the CDR3 is TGCGCCAGCAGCTTGGAGGGACAGGGTGGGAACATTCAGTACTTC. The full variable domain, rest sourced from reference TRBV5-1 and TRBJ2-4, is KAGVTQTPRYLIKTRGQQVTLSCSPISGHRSVSWYQQTPGQGLQFLFEYFSETQRNKGNFPGRFSGRQFSNSRSEMNVSTLELGDSALYLCASSLEGQGGNIQYFGAGTRLSVL.